This paragraph covers one T cell receptor beta chain sequence. Its antigen is currently unknown. The sample originates from a study of CD8+CD57+ T cells in acquired aplastic anemia. The overall study: When averaged, DNA from sorted CD4+ and CD8+ cells came to around 3 ug. Mean read depth for CD4+ cells from healthy donors was around 11 million. Study-level results: The study found no significant CD8+ Simpson's diversity difference between patients and controls. Patients and controls turned out to have 25 to 30 CD8+ CDR3 sequences in common.

CDR1 is DFQATT and CDR2 is SNEGSKA in the germline V gene (reference sequence). The CDR3 has 14 amino acids. The junction had 10 bases not matched to a gene; V was cut back by 6 bases and J by 5 bases. TCR beta VDJ and CDR3 profiles were obtained from a genomic DNA template. Each CDR3 protein is one row after TCRdb ran MiXCR on the reads. The sample holds fewer than 200,000 distinct CDR3 sequences; approximately 40% are singletons and the top ten take approximately 1%. Sequenced input: sorted CD4+, CD8+, or CD8+CD57+ T cells (not recorded which) from PBMCs. The source is a human donor in good health. The chain couples TRBV20-1 to TRBJ2-7, with 10 bases that match TRBD2. This CDR3 is CSAGGLAGVNEQYF. In DNA, the CDR3 is TGCAGTGCCGGTGGGCTAGCGGGGGTGAACGAGCAGTACTTC.